This note documents a single T cell receptor (beta chain) sequence. In the original processing: Reference gene primer amplification gave estimated nucleated cell counts. Assay used: immunoSEQ multiplex PCR; TCRdb lists only in-frame clones, some missing. V and J calls and clone size are given by that table; D and trimming were obtained from the DNA. There are roughly 100,000 clones in the sample; around four fifths occur only once, and approximately 9.3% lies in the top ten. These data come from a study of blood T cell repertoires in COVID-19. Study as a whole: The United States, Italy and Spain were the sources of the acute and convalescent COVID-19 samples. PBMCs, B-cell-depleted T cells, or T cells provided the cDNA or gDNA that made up the material.

Per the germline V gene, CDR1 is KGHSH and CDR2 is LQKENI. Deletions cut 4 bases from V and 6 bases from J, with 6 bases between. The CDR3 length is 11 residues. This sequence originates from a woman aged 80 or older with acute or convalescent COVID-19. Specimen: peripheral blood. This chain links TRBV18 with TRBJ1-1, with D unresolved. CDR3 DNA: TGTGCCAGCTCACGTGAGGCTGAAGCTTTCTTT. Protein sequence: CASSREAEAFF.